These 13 T cell receptor beta chains were sequenced from one sample in a study of somatic mutations in cytotoxic T cells in rheumatoid arthritis (TCRdb year 2017). Libraries were prepared through the immunoSEQ multiplex PCR assay. TCRdb took this table from immuneACCESS and kept in-frame rearrangements with V and J called. Such tables lack part of the clones; where checked against another copy, unresolved V genes explain under half of the gap, and the rest is unexplained. A total of roughly 32,000 clones appear in this sample, approximately 78% of them only once. The ten top clones hold 8% to 9% of the sample. The specimen sequenced was CD8+ T cells sorted from blood. These receptors all stem from an adult with rheumatoid arthritis.

The V call is TRBV30, the J call TRBJ2-5; D tentatively fits TRBD1 or TRBD2 (6 bases each). V lost 2 bases, J lost 3 bases, and 16 bases lay in between. In germline, CDR1 is GTSNPN, CDR2 SVGIG (reference sequence). The CDR3 consists of 15 residues. The CDR3 loop is CAWSTGTTSKETQYF. DNA for the CDR3: TGTGCCTGGAGTACCGGGACAACTAGCAAAGAGACCCAGTACTTC.

The chain uses TRBV5-1 and TRBJ2-7, with TRBD1 matching 8 bases. Losses at the gene ends were 4 bases for V and 2 bases for J; bases not matched to a gene: 5. The V gene's germline CDR1 is SGHRS and CDR2 YFSETQ. The CDR3 has 14 amino acids. The CDR3 DNA follows: TGCGCCAGCAGCCCGAAGACAGGGGCCTACGAGCAGTACTTC. Amino acids: CASSPKTGAYEQYF.

V and J are TRBV20-1 and TRBJ2-7; D ambiguous. The CDR3 extends over 10 amino acids. The germline gives CDR1 DFQATT, CDR2 SNEGSKA (reference sequence). The V gene lost 1 base and the J gene lost 3 bases, with 1 base spanning the gap. CDR3 residues: CSARGYEQYF. The CDR3 DNA reads as TGCAGTGCTAGAGGCTACGAGCAGTACTTC.

The chain links TRBV30 to TRBJ2-7; perhaps TRBD1 as D (6 bases). The V gene lost 4 bases and the J gene lost 7 bases, with 17 bases spanning the gap. Germline V gives CDR1 GTSNPN, CDR2 SVGIG (reference sequence). The CDR3 runs to 13 residues. The CDR3 DNA follows: TGTGCCTGGACAAACAGGGAAGGGGGAGAGCAGTACTTC. Amino acid sequence: CAWTNREGGEQYF.

This clone has just one count. The rearrangement links TRBV4-1 to TRBJ1-2; D perhaps matches TRBD1 (5 bases). Trimming took off 4 bases at V and 4 bases at J, with 19 bases between the two ends. The CDR3 consists of 16 residues. Germline loops: CDR1 MGHRA, CDR2 YSYEKL. The CDR3: CASSPRSGPNVYGYTF. CDR3 nucleotides: TGCGCCAGCAGCCCTCGTTCGGGACCGAACGTCTATGGCTACACCTTC.

This rearrangement joins TRBV7-6 to TRBJ2-2, with a possible D match to TRBD1 (6 bases). CDR3 length equals 17 residues. The germline V gene encodes CDR1 SGHVS and CDR2 FNYEAQ. Trimming stripped 9 bases from V and 1 base from J, with 21 bases between. The CDR3 DNA follows: TGTGCCAGTCAGCTTCGGCCCGAGACAGGGAACACCGGGGAGCTGTTTTTT. Its translation is CASQLRPETGNTGELFF.

The CDR3 nucleotides are TGTGCCAGCAGCGTAGGTGGCGGGGATTACGACGAGCAGTACTTC. Its protein product is CASSVGGGDYDEQYF. The chain links TRBV9 to TRBJ2-7, with a possible D match to TRBD2 (6 bases). CDR3 length: 15 amino acids. Trimming removed 0 bases at V and 5 bases at J, with 15 bases between. Germline V gives CDR1 SGDLS, CDR2 YYNGEE.

This clone was observed a single time. This chain uses TRBV19 with TRBJ2-3; no clear D. CDR1 and CDR2 (germline): LNHDA, SQIVND (reference sequence). Trimming left V 2 bases short and J 6 bases short, with 15 bases between. This CDR3 has 15 residues. As DNA, the CDR3 is TGTGCCAGTAGTATACAACCGGACGGAAGGGATACGCAGTATTTT. This encodes CASSIQPDGRDTQYF.

This sequence joins TRBV27 and TRBJ2-1; D not resolved. CDR1 is MNHEY, CDR2 SMNVEV, per germline (reference sequence). The V and J ends lost 2 bases and 13 bases respectively, with 9 bases between them. The CDR3 is made up of 11 amino acids. The CDR3 nucleotides read TGTGCCAGCAGTTTAGGACCCCCCCAGTTCTTC. Its protein product is CASSLGPPQFF.

This clone appeared once. This sequence joins TRBV30 and TRBJ2-5; 11 bases are shared with TRBD1. Losses at the gene ends were 2 bases for V and 3 bases for J; bases not matched to a gene: 2. The CDR3 loop spans 14 amino acids. The germline CDR1 and CDR2 sequences are GTSNPN and SVGIG (reference sequence). The CDR3 protein is CAWSPGQGEETQYF. CDR3 DNA sequence: TGTGCCTGGAGTCCGGGACAGGGGGAAGAGACCCAGTACTTC.

The rearrangement links TRBV9 to TRBJ1-2, with unresolved D. The CDR3 spans 13 residues. V shed 4 bases and J shed 8 bases, with 15 bases lying between them. Germline loops: CDR1 SGDLS, CDR2 YYNGEE. CDR3 DNA: TGTGCCAGCAGCCCCTTAGGACCGTCGGGCTACACCTTC. Protein product: CASSPLGPSGYTF.

The genes are TRBV7-9 and TRBJ2-5; possibly TRBD1 for D (5 bases). This CDR3 comprises 14 residues. Germline V lookup: CDR1 SEHNR, CDR2 FQNEAQ (reference sequence). The germline V and J ends were trimmed by 1 base and 4 bases, with 10 bases remaining between them. The CDR3 protein is CASSLVGQGETQYF. CDR3 coding DNA: TGTGCCAGCAGCTTAGTCGGGCAGGGAGAGACCCAGTACTTC.

The chain links TRBV4-1 to TRBJ1-2; tentative D call: TRBD1 (6 bases). The germline gives CDR1 MGHRA, CDR2 YSYEKL. V lost 3 bases and J lost 2, with 13 bases in between. This CDR3 is 15 amino acids long. CDR3 sequence reads: CASSQVAGANYGYTF. The CDR3 coding sequence is TGCGCCAGCAGCCAGGTAGCAGGGGCCAACTATGGCTACACCTTC.